Sequencing of this T cell receptor beta chain was carried out in a study of blood T cells in healthy people across ages. Losses at the gene ends were 6 bases for V and 6 bases for J; bases not matched to a gene: 6. The length of the CDR3 is 14 residues. The germline gives CDR1 SNHLY, CDR2 FYNNEI. A J-beta primer mix and a sample-barcoded 5' primer were used in a second PCR of about 6 to 12 cycles. Via MiXCR, TCRdb re-called the 5' RACE reads, giving one row per CDR3 protein. The top ten hold roughly 20% of the sample, which has about 570,000 distinct CDR3 sequences, 27% seen once. Notes on the study in general: Greater diversity and more naive CD4+ cells were seen in long-lived donors than in aged donors.

Remarks on this clonotype: Its cognate antigen is unknown.

The chain uses TRBV2 and TRBJ2-4; 9 nucleotides line up with TRBD2. Material for sequencing was blood. This TCR was sampled from a woman between 70 and 85 years old in good health. CDR3 region: CASSDVSGGNIQYF. The CDR3 DNA follows: TGTGCCAGCAGCGACGTTAGCGGGGGAAACATTCAGTACTTC.